The entry below describes one TCR beta chain. The germline V gene has CDR1 LGHDT and CDR2 YNNKEL (reference sequence). There are 16 residues in the CDR3. Deletions cut 0 bases from V and 3 bases from J, with 12 bases between. The source of the sample is a study of blood T cell repertoires in COVID-19. Overall study context: From the United States, Italy and Spain came samples of acute and convalescent COVID-19.

Original methodology: How many nucleated cells were present was estimated from reference gene primer amplification. Produced via immunoSEQ multiplex PCR; TCRdb's table is partial and in-frame only. D and trimming come from the DNA, and the V and J calls and clone size come from that table. The sample lists approximately 330,000 clones; 87% were seen once. Sequenced: peripheral blood. The TCR comes from a man between 25 and 39 years old with COVID-19, enrolled during active disease. The J gene is TRBJ2-1, the V gene TRBV3-1 (or the pseudogene TRBV3-2), with TRBD2 as a possible D gene (6 bases). The CDR3 region has the DNA TGTGCCAGCAGCCAAGAAGGTAGCGGATTCTACAATGAGCAGTTCTTC. Translation gives CASSQEGSGFYNEQFF.